The rows below give T cell receptor beta chains drawn from one sample of a study of cytomegalovirus exposure and HLA in healthy donors. Data came from immunoSEQ multiplex PCR; TCRdb stores just in-frame clones and leaves some out. The table includes approximately 230,000 clones, more than 85% detected once. The sample was PBMCs. These receptors originate from a man in his late teens or twenties in good health and CMV-seropositive. Both conserved end residues are part of each CDR3. The D gene is left open where the match is weak. Size values are once, few and many counts, or a class for expanded clones, and some rows have none.

TRBD2,-,TRBJ2-1,TRBV4-3,TGCGCCAGCAGCCAAGGTGCTAGCGGAGAGGCGTCCTACAATGAGCAGTTCTTC,CASSQGASGEASYNEQFF
-,-,TRBJ1-1,TRBV18,TGTGCCAGCTCACAGGTTGGAGGGAGGACTGAAGCTTTCTTT,CASSQVGGRTEAFF
TRBD2,-,TRBJ2-3,TRBV9,TGTGCCAGCAGCGTATTAGCGGGAGGGCCGGGAGATACGCAGTATTTT,CASSVLAGGPGDTQYF
TRBD2,-,TRBJ2-1,TRBV4-2,TGTGCCAGCAGCCCTGGGAATCCGGCTAGCGGAACCTACAATGAGCAGTTCTTC,CASSPGNPASGTYNEQFF
-,-,TRBJ1-1,TRBV27,TGTGCCAGCAGTTTATCGGGGGTAACTGAAGCTTTCTTT,CASSLSGVTEAFF
-,-,TRBJ2-2,TRBV19,TGTGCCAGTAGTATCCAGCTAGTACGGCTAACCGGGGAGCTGTTTTTT,CASSIQLVRLTGELFF
TRBD2,once,TRBJ2-5,TRBV4-2,TGTGCCAGCGCCGTGGGAGCGGGAGGGCTAGAGACCCAGTACTTC,CASAVGAGGLETQYF
TRBD2,-,TRBJ2-2,TRBV6-1,TGTGCCAGCAGTTTTAGCGGGAGGAACACCGGGGAGCTGTTTTTT,CASSFSGRNTGELFF
TRBD1,-,TRBJ2-4,TRBV6-5,TGTGCCAGCAGTTACTCCTGGACAGGCGACATTCAGTACTTC,CASSYSWTGDIQYF
-,-,TRBJ2-3,TRBV6-1,TGTGCCAGCAGTGAGGGTCTTGGGGATACGCAGTATTTT,CASSEGLGDTQYF
TRBD1,once,TRBJ1-1,TRBV7-2,TGTGCCAGCAGCCCCCATGGGGACAGGGGCACTGAAGCTTTCTTT,CASSPHGDRGTEAFF
-,-,TRBJ2-1,TRBV7-3,TGTGCCAGCAGCTCAGACGGGGGTTACAATGAGCAGTTCTTC,CASSSDGGYNEQFF
-,-,TRBJ1-2,TRBV5-1,TGCGCCAGCAGCTTGGCACAGGCTAGTGGCTACACCTTC,CASSLAQASGYTF
TRBD2,-,TRBJ2-7,TRBV9,TGTGCCAGCAGCGCAACTAGCGGGGGTCCCTACGAGCAGTACTTC,CASSATSGGPYEQYF